This TCR beta chain is from a study of cytotoxic CD8 clonotypes in ibrutinib-treated CLL. Profiled with immunoSEQ multiplex PCR; TCRdb holds only in-frame clones, not every one. The profile shows some 160,000 clones, approximately 77% of them singletons. Losses at the gene ends were 0 bases for V and 3 bases for J; bases not matched to a gene: 12. The CDR3 loop spans 19 amino acids. Germline V CDR1 and CDR2: LGHNA, YNFKEQ. This clonotype was obtained from a human donor with chronic lymphocytic leukemia. This sequence joins TRBV4-2 and TRBJ2-3; 10 bases match TRBD2. Sequences were derived from PBMCs, sampled after 12 months of ibrutinib treatment. As DNA, the CDR3 is TGTGCCAGCAGCCAAGATGATAGCGGGGGGAGGGCCGGGACAGATACGCAGTATTTT. This codes for CASSQDDSGGRAGTDTQYF.